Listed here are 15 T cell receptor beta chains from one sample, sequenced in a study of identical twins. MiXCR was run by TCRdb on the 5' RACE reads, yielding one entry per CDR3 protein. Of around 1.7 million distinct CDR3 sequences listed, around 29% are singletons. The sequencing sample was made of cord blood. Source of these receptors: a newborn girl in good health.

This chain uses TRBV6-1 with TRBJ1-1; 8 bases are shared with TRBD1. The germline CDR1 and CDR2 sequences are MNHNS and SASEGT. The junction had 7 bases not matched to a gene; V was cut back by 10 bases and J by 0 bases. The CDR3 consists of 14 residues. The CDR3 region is CATRTGLLNTEAFF. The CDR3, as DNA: TGTGCCACCAGGACAGGGCTCTTGAACACTGAAGCTTTCTTT.

The DNA for the CDR3 is TGTGCCAGCAGCCAAGGATCTAGCGGGAGGTTCTTC. Amino acids: CASSQGSSGRFF. The chain links TRBV3-1 to TRBJ2-1; 10 positions match TRBD2. The germline gives CDR1 LGHDT, CDR2 YNNKEL (reference sequence). With V trimmed by 1 base and J by 15 bases, 3 bases remained unmatched. This CDR3 is built from 12 residues.

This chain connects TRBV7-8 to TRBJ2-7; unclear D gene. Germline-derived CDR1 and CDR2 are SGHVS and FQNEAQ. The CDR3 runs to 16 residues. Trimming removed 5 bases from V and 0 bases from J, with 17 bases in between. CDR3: CASSPQQLGSSYEQYF. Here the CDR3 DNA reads TGTGCCAGCAGCCCCCAACAGCTAGGCAGCTCCTACGAGCAGTACTTC.

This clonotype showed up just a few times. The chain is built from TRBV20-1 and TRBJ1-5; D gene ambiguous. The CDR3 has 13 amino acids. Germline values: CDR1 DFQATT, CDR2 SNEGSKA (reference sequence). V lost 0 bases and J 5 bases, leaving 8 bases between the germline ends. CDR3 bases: TGCAGTGCTAGAGATACGGCTGATCAGCCCCAGCATTTT. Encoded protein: CSARDTADQPQHF.

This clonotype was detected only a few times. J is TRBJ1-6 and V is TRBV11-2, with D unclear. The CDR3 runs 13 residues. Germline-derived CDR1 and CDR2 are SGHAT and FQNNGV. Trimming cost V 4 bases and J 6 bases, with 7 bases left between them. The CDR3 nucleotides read TGTGCCAGCAGCTCTCAGACTAATTCACCCCTCCACTTT. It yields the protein CASSSQTNSPLHF. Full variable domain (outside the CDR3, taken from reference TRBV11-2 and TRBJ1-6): EAGVAQSPRYKIIEKRQSVAFWCNPISGHATLYWYQQILGQGPKLLIQFQNNGVVDDSQLPKDRFSAERLKGVDSTLKIQPAKLEDSAVYLCASSSQTNSPLHFGNGTRLTVT.

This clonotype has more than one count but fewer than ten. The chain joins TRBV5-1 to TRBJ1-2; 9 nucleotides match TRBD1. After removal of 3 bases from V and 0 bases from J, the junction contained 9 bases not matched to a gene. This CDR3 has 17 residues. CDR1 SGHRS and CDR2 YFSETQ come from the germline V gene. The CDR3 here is CASSSSRDREANYGYTF. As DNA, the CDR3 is TGCGCCAGCAGCTCGTCCCGGGACAGGGAAGCTAACTATGGCTACACCTTC.

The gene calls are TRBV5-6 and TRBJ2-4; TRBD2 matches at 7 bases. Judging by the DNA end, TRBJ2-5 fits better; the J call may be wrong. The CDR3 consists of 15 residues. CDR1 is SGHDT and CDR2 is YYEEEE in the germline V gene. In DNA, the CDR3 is TGTGCCAGCAGCTTCCCAGCGGGGTCTTCAGAGACCCAGTACTTC. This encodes CASSFPAGSSETQYF.

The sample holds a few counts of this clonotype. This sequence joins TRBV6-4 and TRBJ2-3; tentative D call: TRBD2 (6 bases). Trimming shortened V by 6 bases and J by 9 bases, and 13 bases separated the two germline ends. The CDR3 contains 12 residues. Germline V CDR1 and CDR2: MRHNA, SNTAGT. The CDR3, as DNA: TGTGCCAGCAGACCGGGACTCCGGACGCAGTATTTT. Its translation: CASRPGLRTQYF.

The chain's CDR3 is CASSPTTSGHNEQFF. CDR3 coding DNA: TGTGCCAGCAGCCCCACGACTAGCGGCCACAATGAGCAGTTCTTC. The V gene is TRBV11-2, the J gene TRBJ2-1; TRBD2 matches at 9 bases. This CDR3 spans 15 amino acids. V dropped 5 bases and J dropped 5; count of bases not matched to a gene: 7. Germline V CDR1 and CDR2: SGHAT, FQNNGV. Using reference TRBV11-2 and TRBJ2-1 for the parts outside the CDR3, the full variable domain is EAGVAQSPRYKIIEKRQSVAFWCNPISGHATLYWYQQILGQGPKLLIQFQNNGVVDDSQLPKDRFSAERLKGVDSTLKIQPAKLEDSAVYLCASSPTTSGHNEQFFGPGTRLTVL.

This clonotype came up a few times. CDR3 coding DNA: TGTGCCAGCAGCCAATCGGGCATTTTTAATGAAAAACTGTTTTTT. The encoded protein is CASSQSGIFNEKLFF. The chain employs TRBV3-1 and TRBJ1-4; D ambiguous. Deletions cut 2 bases from V and 4 bases from J, with 11 bases between. CDR1 is LGHDT and CDR2 is YNNKEL in the germline V gene (reference sequence). The CDR3 has 15 residues.

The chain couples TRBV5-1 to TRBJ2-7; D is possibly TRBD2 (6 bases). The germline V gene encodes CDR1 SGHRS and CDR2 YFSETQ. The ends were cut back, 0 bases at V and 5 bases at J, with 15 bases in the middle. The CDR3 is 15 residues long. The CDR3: CASSLGGAGRHEQYF. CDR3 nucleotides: TGCGCCAGCAGCTTGGGAGGTGCAGGGAGGCACGAGCAGTACTTC. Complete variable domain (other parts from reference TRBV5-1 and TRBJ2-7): KAGVTQTPRYLIKTRGQQVTLSCSPISGHRSVSWYQQTPGQGLQFLFEYFSETQRNKGNFPGRFSGRQFSNSRSEMNVSTLELGDSALYLCASSLGGAGRHEQYFGPGTRLTVT.

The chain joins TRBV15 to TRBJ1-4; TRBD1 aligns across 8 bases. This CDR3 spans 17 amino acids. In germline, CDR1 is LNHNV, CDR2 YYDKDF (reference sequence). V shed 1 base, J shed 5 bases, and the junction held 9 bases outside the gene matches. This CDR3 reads CATSRGYRGEGNEKLFF. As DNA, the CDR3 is TGTGCCACCAGCAGAGGTTACAGGGGGGAGGGAAATGAAAAACTGTTTTTT.

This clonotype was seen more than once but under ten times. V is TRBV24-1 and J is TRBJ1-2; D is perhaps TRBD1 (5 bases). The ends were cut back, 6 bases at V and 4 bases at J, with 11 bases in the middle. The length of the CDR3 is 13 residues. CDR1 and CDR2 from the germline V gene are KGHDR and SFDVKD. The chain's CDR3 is CATSLGGGYGYTF. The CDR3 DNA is TGTGCCACCAGTTTGGGTGGGGGCTATGGCTACACCTTC.

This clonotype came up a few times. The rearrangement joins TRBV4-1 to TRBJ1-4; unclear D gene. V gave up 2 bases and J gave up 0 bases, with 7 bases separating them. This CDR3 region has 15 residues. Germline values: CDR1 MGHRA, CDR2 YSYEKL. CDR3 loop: CASSQTPTTNEKLFF. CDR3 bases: TGCGCCAGCAGCCAAACTCCTACAACTAATGAAAAACTGTTTTTT.

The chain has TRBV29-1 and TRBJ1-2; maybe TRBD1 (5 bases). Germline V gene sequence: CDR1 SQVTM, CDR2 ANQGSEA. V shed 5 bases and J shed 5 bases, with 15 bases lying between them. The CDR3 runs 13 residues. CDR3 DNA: TGCAGCGTTAGAACCGGGACTGTTTATGGCTACACCTTC. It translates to CSVRTGTVYGYTF.